The next 28 T cell receptor beta chains were all read from a single sample in a study of CD8+ T cells in alopecia areata (dated by TCRdb to about 2018). Cells from pooled mouse cutaneous lymph nodes were stained for CD4, CD8alpha, NKG2D, NKG2ACE and other markers and then sorted on a BD Influx. Library generation was performed with the immunoSEQ multiplex PCR assay. RNA was extracted from all samples and reverse transcribed into cDNA, which served as template for TCR sequencing. TCRdb stores this immuneACCESS table with in-frame sequences only. Part of the clones is absent; in the studies checked, under half of the shortfall reflects unresolved V genes, and no reason is known for the rest. The table puts about 270,000 clones in this sample, none counted just once. In total, the top ten clones hold 1.2% of the sample. Material for sequencing was CD4+ T cells sorted from a lymph node. Receptor source: a C3H/HeJ mouse with alopecia areata. In terms of MHC, this strain is H2-k.

There are a few counts of this clone. The gene symbols are mouse symbols. The CDR3 end is not reached by the read, which stops 4 residues before it; the germline J gene fills it in. The chain uses TRBV13-3 and TRBJ2-2, with a tentative D call TRBD2 (6 bases). Per germline, CDR1 NNHDY and CDR2 SYVADS. The CDR3 contains 15 residues. V lost 1 base to trimming and J lost 5 bases, with 12 bases between them. The CDR3 bases that were read are TGTGCCAGCAGTGATTCTGGGGTGAAGACCGGG. Protein sequence: CASSDSGVKTG. The complete CDR3 sequence is CASSDSGVKTGQLYF.

Concerning this clone: Germline and genes: mouse. The read comes to an end 4 residues before the CDR3 does, leaving the germline J gene to fill in the end. This rearrangement joins TRBV5 to TRBJ2-7, with D tentatively TRBD2 (6 bases). This CDR3 region has 13 residues. Germline V gene lookup returns CDR1 LGHNA and CDR2 YNLKQL (reference sequence). The CDR3 bases that were read are TGTGCCAGCAGCCCCGCGACTGGATAT. As protein: CASSPATGY. The CDR3 in its entirety is CASSPATGYEQYF.

With regard to this clone: Gene names and germline match the mouse. From the germline J gene comes the end of the CDR3, since the read stops 3 residues before it. The V gene is TRBV1, the J gene TRBJ1-6, with 10 bases matching TRBD1. TRBJ1-6 is an ORF for which the function is uncertain. CDR1 and CDR2 (germline): NSQYPW, LRSPGD (reference sequence). The CDR3 length is 16 residues. The V segment lost 4 bases and the J segment 5 bases; nucleotides outside the gene matches: 5. The DNA read from the CDR3 is TGCACCTGCAGTGTTCCGGGACAGGGGAATAATTCGCCC. Protein product: CTCSVPGQGNNSP. The full-length CDR3 reads as CTCSVPGQGNNSPLYF.

This clone was counted between two and nine times. Gene names refer to mouse genes. The read gets to within 4 residues of the CDR3 end, and the germline J gene fills in the rest. The chain couples TRBV17 to TRBJ2-5, with D possibly being TRBD1 (5 bases). The CDR3 is made up of 13 amino acids. With 3 bases removed from V and 3 bases from J, the gap between germline ends came to 7 bases. The germline V gene has CDR1 MNHDT and CDR2 YYDKIL. The covered CDR3 bases are TGTGCTAGCAGTAGGTCAGGGCAAGAC. This codes for CASSRSGQD. The full CDR3 protein is CASSRSGQDTQYF. The whole variable domain, filled in from reference TRBV17 and TRBJ2-5, reads DTTVKQNPRYKLARVGKPVNLICSQTMNHDTMYWYQKKPNQAPKLLLFYYDKILNREADTFEKFQSSRPNNSFCSLYIGSAGLEYSAMYLCASSRSGQDTQYFGPGTRLLVL.

Concerning this clone itself: Germline and genes here are mouse. Coverage ceases 3 residues before the CDR3 finishes, and the germline J gene fills in the end. This sequence joins TRBV13-1 and TRBJ1-6, with D unclear. TRBJ1-6 is annotated as an ORF whose role is uncertain. Germline V CDR1 and CDR2: NSHNY, SYGAGN. The CDR3 consists of 15 residues. Trimming cost V 0 bases and J 6 bases, with 10 bases left between them. CDR3 region: CASSDARKLNSPLYF. CDR3 bases read: TGTGCCAGCAGTGATGCCCGCAAACTTAATTCGCCC.

Concerning this clone: Gene labels here are mouse ones. Sequencing ends 4 residues short of the CDR3 end; the germline J gene provides the rest. The rearrangement links TRBV16 to TRBJ2-2; D is ambiguous. CDR1 and CDR2 from the germline V gene are SGHSA and FRNQAP. This CDR3 region has 11 residues. The CDR3 sequence is CASSPHGQLYF. The part of the CDR3 DNA that was read is TGTGCAAGCAGCCCCCACGGG.

Notes on this clone: Each gene name is a mouse one. The CDR3 end is not reached by the read, which stops 4 residues before it; the germline J gene fills it in. V gene TRBV5 combines with J gene TRBJ2-7, with a possible D match to TRBD1 (6 bases). Per germline, CDR1 LGHNA and CDR2 YNLKQL (reference sequence). The CDR3 covers 15 residues. Trimming stripped 1 base from V and 0 bases from J, with 10 bases between. CDR3 DNA (partial): TGTGCCAGCAGCCAAGTCGGACAGAACTCCTAT. Encoded protein: CASSQVGQNSY. The CDR3 reads in full as CASSQVGQNSYEQYF.

As for this clone: Gene names are mouse gene names. The missing CDR3 end, 4 residues past where the read stops, is filled in from the germline J gene. This CDR3 is also generated by other DNA sequences in the sample. The V gene is TRBV13-1, the J gene TRBJ2-1, with 7 bases identical to TRBD2. Per germline, CDR1 NSHNY and CDR2 SYGAGN. V lost 0 bases to trimming and J lost 2 bases; unmatched junction nucleotides: 2. CDR3 length equals 15 residues. CDR3 bases read: TGTGCCAGCAGTGATGCGGGGGGGGACTATGCT. Translated: CASSDAGGDYA. The CDR3 in full is CASSDAGGDYAEQFF.

This clone was counted a few times. Gene names are the mouse ones. The read gets to within 4 residues of the CDR3 end, and the germline J gene fills in the rest. The chain employs TRBV5 and TRBJ1-2; TRBD1 agrees at 7 bases. Germline lookup yields CDR1 LGHNA and CDR2 YNLKQL (reference sequence). V shed 2 bases, J shed 3 bases, and the junction held 6 bases outside the gene matches. CDR3 size: 15 residues. Incomplete CDR3 DNA: TGTGCCAGCAGCCAACAATCAGGGGGAGACTCC. It specifies CASSQQSGGDS. The whole CDR3 protein reads CASSQQSGGDSDYTF.

This clone showed up just a few times. The gene names given are mouse names. The read ends 4 residues shy of where the CDR3 ends; the end is completed using the germline J gene. This sequence joins TRBV14 and TRBJ2-7; possibly TRBD1 for D (5 bases). The CDR3 has 11 amino acids. Germline loops: CDR1 SGHDT, CDR2 FRDEAV. CDR3 DNA, as far as it was read: TGTGCCAGCAGAATGACAGAT. The encoded protein is CASRMTD. The full CDR3 sequence reads CASRMTDEQYF.

A note on this clone: Gene names follow the mouse nomenclature. Sequencing ends 4 residues short of the CDR3 end; the germline J gene provides the rest. This chain uses TRBV14 with TRBJ2-5, with D maybe TRBD1 (5 bases). This CDR3 region has 12 residues. Trimming stripped 5 bases from V and 2 bases from J, with 6 bases between. CDR1 is SGHDT and CDR2 is FRDEAV in the germline V gene. The CDR3 here is CASRRGQDTQYF. The DNA read from the CDR3 is TGTGCCAGCAGGAGGGGCCAAGAC.

About this clone itself: Germline and genes: mouse. From the germline J gene comes the end of the CDR3, since the read stops 4 residues before it. J is TRBJ2-7 and V is TRBV1, with 9 positions matching TRBD2. This CDR3 region has 15 residues. Germline CDR1 and CDR2: NSQYPW and LRSPGD (reference sequence). Trimming at V came to 3 bases and at J to 0 bases, leaving 3 bases not matched to a gene. The CDR3 sequence: CTCSALWGGSYEQYF. The sequenced part of the CDR3 DNA is TGCACCTGCAGTGCCCTCTGGGGGGGCTCCTAT. Together with reference TRBV1 and TRBJ2-7, the CDR3 gives the full variable domain: VTLLEQNPRWRLVPRGQAVNLRCILKNSQYPWMSWYQQDLQKQLQWLFTLRSPGDKEVKSLPGADYLATRVTDTELRLQVANMSQGRTLYCTCSALWGGSYEQYFGPGTRLTVL.

This clone was counted between two and nine times. Mouse gene names apply. The CDR3 end lies 4 residues beyond the end of the read and is filled in from the germline J gene. This chain connects TRBV1 to TRBJ2-1; 8 bases are shared with TRBD1. The CDR3 is 15 residues long. Per the germline V gene, CDR1 is NSQYPW and CDR2 is LRSPGD (reference sequence). The trim removed 6 bases at V and 4 bases at J, leaving 8 bases unmatched. The CDR3 protein is CTCRPQQGVYAEQFF. The sequenced CDR3 bases are TGCACCTGCAGACCGCAACAGGGGGTTTATGCT.

On this clone: Gene names refer to mouse genes. The CDR3 bases that were read are TGTGCCAGCAGTGATTTGCAGGCAAACACCGGG. It codes for CASSDLQANTG. The complete CDR3 reads CASSDLQANTGQLYF. This chain uses TRBV13-1 with TRBJ2-2; D is undetermined. The sequenced fragment ends 4 residues before the CDR3 boundary, so the rest is inferred from the germline J gene. The CDR3 sequence is 15 residues long. Trimming took 1 base from V and 0 from J, leaving 7 bases between them. Germline V lookup: CDR1 NSHNY, CDR2 SYGAGN.

In the case of this clone: Mouse germline and gene names are used. Read coverage stops 4 residues before the CDR3 terminus; the germline J gene supplies the remainder. This chain joins TRBV1 and TRBJ2-1; 7 bases are a match to TRBD1. The CDR3 loop spans 16 amino acids. Germline CDR1 reads NSQYPW; CDR2 reads LRSPGD (reference sequence). J gave up 0 bases and V 4 bases, and 6 bases lay outside the gene matches. The part of the CDR3 DNA that was read is TGCACCTGCAGTGGAGAGTACAGGGGTAACTATGCT. Protein sequence: CTCSGEYRGNYA. The whole CDR3 sequence is CTCSGEYRGNYAEQFF.

This clone was picked up a small number of times. Gene names refer to mouse genes. The read stops 4 residues short of the end of the CDR3; the missing end is completed from the germline J gene. The chain has TRBV13-2 and TRBJ2-1, with D possibly matching TRBD1 (6 bases). Trimming took off 1 base at V and 6 bases at J, with 8 bases between the two ends. CDR3 size: 13 residues. In germline, CDR1 is NNHNN, CDR2 SYGAGS (reference sequence). The chain's CDR3 is CASGDNRVAEQFF. The CDR3 bases that were read are TGTGCCAGCGGTGATAACAGGGTTGCT.

As to this clone: Genes and germline come from the mouse. With the read ending 4 residues before the CDR3 end, the germline J gene is used to fill in that end. The chain uses TRBV31 and TRBJ2-3; possibly TRBD2 for D (6 bases). V was trimmed by 7 bases and J by 0 bases, leaving 11 bases between them. Germline V lookup: CDR1 GKSSPN, CDR2 SITVG. The CDR3 extends over 13 amino acids. The CDR3 bases that were read are TGTGCCTTTCCCGGGGGGAGTGCAGAA. This translates into CAFPGGSAE. The entire CDR3 reads CAFPGGSAETLYF.

This clone was observed a few times. These gene names are mouse names. Read data end 4 residues before the CDR3 end; the end is taken from the germline J gene. This chain links TRBV13-3 with TRBJ2-1; 8 positions agree with TRBD1. Germline V gene data show CDR1 as NNHDY and CDR2 as SYVADS. The CDR3 sequence is 12 residues long. Partial CDR3 DNA: TGTGCCAGCAGTTGGACAGGGACT. Its translation is CASSWTGT. The CDR3, in full, reads CASSWTGTEQFF.

This clone occurred a few times. Mouse names are used for the genes. The sequenced part of the CDR3 DNA is TGTGCCAGCAAGATGGGGGTTAGCTCCTAT. This gives the protein CASKMGVSSY. The whole CDR3 protein is CASKMGVSSYEQYF. V is TRBV19 and J is TRBJ2-7; a weak D match, TRBD2 (6 bases). The DNA ends 4 residues before the CDR3 does, and the rest of the CDR3 is filled in from the germline J gene. Trimming shortened V by 6 bases and J by 0 bases, and 13 bases separated the two germline ends. Germline CDR1 FNHDT, CDR2 SITEND (reference sequence). This CDR3 comprises 14 residues.

Regarding this clone: Gene names follow the mouse nomenclature. The CDR3 is cut off 4 residues early in the read; its end comes from the germline J gene. This sequence joins TRBV13-2 and TRBJ2-2, with D possibly TRBD2 on 5 matching bases. The CDR3 length is 14 residues. Germline V gene sequence: CDR1 NNHNN, CDR2 SYGAGS (reference sequence). V gave up 3 bases and J gave up 0 bases, with 6 bases separating them. The CDR3 region is CASGVGSNTGQLYF. The CDR3 DNA, read in part, is TGTGCCAGCGGTGTGGGGTCAAACACCGGG.

Comments on this clone: The genes and germline here are from mouse. Coverage ceases 4 residues before the CDR3 finishes, and the germline J gene fills in the end. V is TRBV1 and J is TRBJ1-4; tentative D call: TRBD1 (5 bases). CDR1 NSQYPW and CDR2 LRSPGD come from the germline V gene (reference sequence). The CDR3 has 14 amino acids. Partial CDR3 DNA: TGCACCTGCAGTGCGGGACTGGGGGGCGAA. Its protein product is CTCSAGLGGE. From start to end, the CDR3 is CTCSAGLGGERLFF.

With respect to this clone: Mouse gene names apply. The read ends 4 residues shy of where the CDR3 ends; the end is completed using the germline J gene. This chain connects TRBV13-2 to TRBJ2-7; 10 nucleotides line up with TRBD2. This CDR3 has 17 amino acids. Germline CDR1 NNHNN, CDR2 SYGAGS (reference sequence). CDR3: CASGDSGGALLPYEQYF. CDR3 DNA, as far as it was read: TGTGCCAGCGGTGATTCTGGGGGGGCCCTCCTCCCATAT.

Remarks on this clone: Here the gene names and germline are mouse. The sequence runs out 4 residues before the end of the CDR3; the remainder is reconstructed from the germline J gene. Other nucleotide sequences in the sample specify the same CDR3. The rearrangement uses TRBV19 and TRBJ2-2, with D tentatively TRBD2 (7 bases). CDR3 length equals 15 residues. The ends were cut back, 4 bases at V and 0 bases at J, with 10 bases in the middle. Germline loops: CDR1 FNHDT, CDR2 SITEND (reference sequence). CDR3 bases read: TGTGCCAGCAGTCGAGGGGGGGCAAACACCGGG. This sequence encodes CASSRGGANTG. The CDR3 as a whole reads CASSRGGANTGQLYF. The complete variable domain, with remaining parts taken from reference TRBV19 and TRBJ2-2, reads GGIITQTPKFLIGQEGQKLTLKCQQNFNHDTMYWYRQDSGKGLRLIYYSITENDLQKGDLSEGYDASREKKSSFSLTVTSAQKNEMAVFLCASSRGGANTGQLYFGEGSKLTVL.

This clone was recorded a few times. Genes here carry mouse names. The read halts 4 residues ahead of the CDR3 end, with the missing end drawn from the germline J gene. The rearrangement uses TRBV13-1 and TRBJ2-2; D might be TRBD1 (6 bases). The germline CDR1 and CDR2 sequences are NSHNY and SYGAGN. This CDR3 is built from 17 residues. Trimming removed 3 bases at V and 0 bases at J, with 15 bases between. The CDR3 reads CASSGMSGTSNTGQLYF. Partial CDR3 DNA: TGTGCCAGCAGTGGGATGTCTGGGACATCAAACACCGGG.

This clone was counted many times. Here the gene names and germline are mouse. With the read ending 4 residues before the CDR3 end, the germline J gene is used to fill in that end. The same CDR3 is also encoded by other DNA sequences in this sample. The chain has TRBV17 and TRBJ2-3; the D gene is possibly TRBD1 (5 bases). V lost 3 bases and J lost 2, with 6 bases in between. The CDR3 consists of 13 residues. Germline V gives CDR1 MNHDT, CDR2 YYDKIL. The CDR3 bases that were read are TGTGCTAGCAGTAGGGACAATGCAGAA. Amino acid sequence: CASSRDNAE. The entire CDR3 protein reads CASSRDNAETLYF.

This clone has more than one count but fewer than ten. The gene names here belong to mouse. This sample also contains other DNA sequences that code for the same CDR3. The CDR3 bases that were read are TGCACCTGCAGTGCCCAGGGGGCTAACCAAGAC. Translated: CTCSAQGANQD. The full-length CDR3 reads as CTCSAQGANQDTQYF. The rearrangement uses TRBV1 and TRBJ2-5; 8 bases fit TRBD1. The read ends 4 residues early relative to the CDR3; the germline J gene fills the gap. This CDR3 spans 15 amino acids. Germline values: CDR1 NSQYPW, CDR2 LRSPGD (reference sequence). With 3 bases clipped from V and 0 bases from J, the junction kept 2 bases outside the gene matches.

To note about this clone: Each gene name is a mouse one. The sequenced fragment ends 4 residues before the CDR3 boundary, so the rest is inferred from the germline J gene. The chain is built from TRBV13-3 and TRBJ1-1, with TRBD1 as a possible D gene (6 bases). This CDR3 region has 14 residues. Germline CDR1 reads NNHDY; CDR2 reads SYVADS. V dropped 2 bases and J dropped 1 base, with 9 bases sitting between them. Partial CDR3 DNA: TGTGCCAGCAGTGAAGGGACAAAAAACACA. This encodes CASSEGTKNT. The complete CDR3 reads CASSEGTKNTEVFF.

This clone has only a few counts. The genes and germline here are from mouse. The read finishes 4 residues shy of the CDR3 end, and the germline J gene is used to complete it. The sample holds other DNA sequences that translate to the same CDR3. This chain uses TRBV13-2 with TRBJ2-5; D is unclear. The CDR3 extends over 12 amino acids. Germline V CDR1 and CDR2: NNHNN, SYGAGS (reference sequence). Here the CDR3 reads CASGDARDTQYF. CDR3 DNA, as far as it was read: TGTGCCAGCGGTGATGCGAGGGAC.